Presented here are 24 T cell receptor delta chains from one specimen sequenced in a study of Vδ1+ human thymocytes. Sequences come from RNA converted to cDNA by reverse transcription. Multiplex PCR used pooled V-gene forward primers and a constant-region reverse primer to amplify CDR3s. TCRdb re-called the multiplex PCR reads through CATT. In the table there are under 30,000 delta-chain clones, 7.4% of which are singletons. Study-wide results and caveats: Thymic TRG and TRD repertoires appeared highly polyclonal, with Gaussian CDR3 length distributions.

Their specific antigens are unknown. Sequences were obtained from Vdelta1+ gamma-delta thymocytes from the thymus. Subset noted: FACS-sorted CD3+ TCRalphabeta- TCRVdelta1+ TCRVdelta2- thymocytes. All receptors come from a girl less than two years old who had congenital heart surgery.

This chain joins TRDV1 and TRDJ1; D gene unclear. Looked up from germline, CDR1 is TSWWSYY and CDR2 is QGS. V was shortened by 5 bases and J by 8 bases, with 15 bases between the two germline ends. This CDR3 comprises 13 residues. The CDR3 bases are TGTGCTCTTGGGAAGGGGTACGACACGAAACTCATCTTT. This encodes CALGKGYDTKLIF.

V is TRDV1 and J is TRDJ1; D is unclear. The CDR3 spans 15 residues. Trimming took 0 bases from V and 4 from J, leaving 12 bases between them. CDR1 TSWWSYY and CDR2 QGS come from the germline V gene. CDR3 nucleotides: TGTGCTCTTGGGGAACTGGGGCTGGTCATCGATAAACTCATCTTT. This sequence encodes CALGELGLVIDKLIF.

This clone was seen more than once but under ten times. Germline is not matched at one junction end, which may reflect a read error. The identical CDR3 is also encoded by other nucleotide sequences in the sample. The chain links TRDV1 to TRDJ1; 9 bases match TRDD2. The germline V gene encodes CDR1 TSWWSYY and CDR2 QGS. This CDR3 has 18 amino acids. CDR3 sequence (DNA): TGTGCTCTTGGGGAACCCCTTCCTACGACTAACTGCACCGATAAACTCATCTTC. It encodes CALGEPLPTTNCTDKLIF.

The V call is TRDV1, the J call TRDJ1, with TRDD3 matching over 8 bases. Germline V gives CDR1 TSWWSYY, CDR2 QGS. The CDR3 has 23 residues. V lost 3 bases, J lost 0 bases, and 27 bases stayed unmatched. The CDR3 protein is CALGELPDYVLLGAAKYTDKLIF. CDR3 DNA sequence: TGTGCTCTTGGGGAGCTCCCTGATTACGTACTACTGGGGGCCGCGAAGTACACCGATAAACTCATCTTT.

The genes are TRDV1 and TRDJ1, with 7 bases identical to TRDD3. This CDR3 has 22 amino acids. CDR1 is TSWWSYY, CDR2 QGS, per germline. Unmatched junction bases numbered 24, after V lost 2 bases and J lost 0 bases. The CDR3 loop is CALGEVDAGGVSSPEYTDKLIF. The DNA of the CDR3 is TGTGCTCTTGGGGAAGTCGACGCTGGGGGGGTTTCGAGCCCTGAGTACACCGATAAACTCATCTTT.

Notes on this clone: The junction differs from germline at one of its ends, possibly a read error. This rearrangement joins TRDV1 to TRDJ1; D ambiguous. This CDR3 has 17 residues. Germline V gives CDR1 TSWWSYY, CDR2 QGS. CDR3 sequence (DNA): TGTGCTCTTGGGGAGCCTAACCCGGGTGGTTTCACCGACAAACTCATCTTT. Translated: CALGEPNPGGFTDKLIF.

The chain carries TRDV1 and TRDJ1, with a possible D match to TRDD3 (5 bases). Trimming took off 2 bases at V and 0 bases at J, with 16 bases between the two ends. The CDR3 covers 17 residues. Germline assignment: CDR1 TSWWSYY and CDR2 QGS. This CDR3 is CALGETRGALYTDKLIF. CDR3 coding DNA: TGTGCTCTTGGGGAAACCAGGGGGGCCTTGTACACCGATAAACTCATCTTT.

This clone showed up just a few times. The chain has TRDV1 and TRDJ1, with 8 bases that match TRDD3. The trim removed 3 bases at V and 0 bases at J, leaving 24 bases unmatched. Germline CDR1 is TSWWSYY and CDR2 is QGS. The CDR3 extends over 22 amino acids. The CDR3: CALGDHLTPTGGRLGDTDKLIF. CDR3 nucleotide sequence: TGTGCTCTTGGGGACCACCTAACCCCAACTGGGGGCCGATTAGGGGACACCGATAAACTCATCTTT.

This clone appeared a few times. The chain is built from TRDV1 and TRDJ1; TRDD2 is a possible D gene (9 bases). This CDR3 spans 22 amino acids. Trimming left V 1 base short and J 2 bases short, with 32 bases between. Germline V gene lookup returns CDR1 TSWWSYY and CDR2 QGS. The CDR3 protein is CALGEPKPSYEWGMGTTDKLIF. DNA for the CDR3: TGTGCTCTTGGGGAACCCAAACCTTCCTACGAATGGGGGATGGGAACTACCGATAAACTCATCTTT.

The V gene is TRDV1, the J gene TRDJ1; TRDD3 agrees at 9 bases. CDR3 length: 20 residues. Germline values: CDR1 TSWWSYY, CDR2 QGS. V was clipped by 1 base and J by 4 bases; unmatched bases: 19. The CDR3 region is CALGERNKDPSLGDYDKLIF. The CDR3, as DNA: TGTGCTCTTGGGGAACGCAACAAAGATCCTAGTCTGGGGGATTACGATAAACTCATCTTT.

This clone was observed a handful of times. This sequence joins TRDV1 and TRDJ1; TRDD3 might be the D (6 bases). Germline loops: CDR1 TSWWSYY, CDR2 QGS. The V end lost 2 bases, the J end lost 0 bases, and 28 bases lay between the germline ends. CDR3 length: 21 residues. CDR3 sequence: CALGEMAFKLPGVRYTDKLIF. The CDR3, as DNA: TGTGCTCTTGGGGAAATGGCCTTCAAGCTCCCTGGGGTTAGGTACACCGATAAACTCATCTTT.

Of note for this clone: One end of the junction is discordant with germline, which a read error may explain. The rearrangement joins TRDV1 to TRDJ1, with 7 positions matching TRDD3. CDR1 and CDR2 from the germline V gene are TSWWSYY and QGS. The length of the CDR3 is 19 residues. The CDR3 DNA sequence: TGTGCTCTCGTCTGCCTTCTTCACAGACGGCTGGGGGCCCACGATAAAGTCATCTTT. Encoded protein: CALVCLLHRRLGAHDKVIF.

This clone has just a few counts. The chain is built from TRDV1 and TRDJ1, with 8 bases fitting TRDD3. The CDR3 has 22 residues. With V trimmed by 0 bases and J by 0 bases, 21 bases remained unmatched. Germline lookup yields CDR1 TSWWSYY and CDR2 QGS. CDR3: CALGELFLSGLSGGPYTDKLIF. In nucleotides, the CDR3 is TGTGCTCTTGGGGAACTTTTCCTCTCAGGGCTTTCTGGGGGACCGTACACCGATAAACTCATCTTT.

The sample holds a few counts of this clone. The gene calls are TRDV1 and TRDJ1; 10 nucleotides align to TRDD3. The CDR3 runs 23 residues. In germline, CDR1 is TSWWSYY, CDR2 QGS. The ends lost 0 bases at V and 2 bases at J; junction bases unmatched: 24. As DNA, the CDR3 is TGTGCTCTTGGGGAACTAAACCTACCCTCGGGGGATACGGTGCTTATGGGTACCGATAAACTCATCTTT. It encodes CALGELNLPSGDTVLMGTDKLIF.

The count of this clone is one. The chain recombines TRDV1 with TRDJ1, with TRDD3 matching over 8 bases. The J gene, missing from TCRdb, was assigned here through DNA to germline matching. V dropped 3 bases and J dropped 8; count of bases not matched to a gene: 17. Per the germline V gene, CDR1 is TSWWSYY and CDR2 is QGS. The CDR3 sequence is 17 residues long. The CDR3 here is CALGDLIERTGGRKLIF. CDR3 nucleotides: TGTGCTCTTGGGGACTTGATTGAGCGTACTGGGGGCCGGAAACTCATCTTT.

This clone was detected a few times. The chain is built from TRDV1 and TRDJ1, with 10 bases fitting TRDD3. Trimming cost V 0 bases and J 2 bases; bases outside gene matches: 24. Germline CDR1 TSWWSYY, CDR2 QGS. The CDR3 runs to 23 residues. The CDR3 spells CALGELVLSSWGIPCRGTDKLIF. The CDR3 region has the DNA TGTGCTCTTGGGGAACTAGTTTTGTCGTCGTGGGGGATACCGTGCAGGGGGACCGATAAACTCATCTTT.

The gene calls are TRDV1 and TRDJ2, with 11 bases lining up with TRDD3. The CDR3 totals 19 residues. After removal of 4 bases from V and 0 bases from J, the junction contained 10 bases not matched to a gene. CDR1 is TSWWSYY and CDR2 is QGS in the germline V gene. CDR3 nucleotides: TGTGCTCTTGGGGCCGGTCTGGGGGATACACCCTCTTTGACAGCACAACTCTTCTTT. This gives the protein CALGAGLGDTPSLTAQLFF.

V is TRDV1 and J is TRDJ1, with 9 bases identical to TRDD2. The CDR3 extends over 22 amino acids. Germline V CDR1 and CDR2: TSWWSYY, QGS. The V gene end was trimmed by 4 bases and the J gene end by 0 bases; junction bases not matched to a gene: 24. CDR3 sequence (DNA): TGTGCTCTTGGGGGTCCCCCTTCCTACGGTCTGGGGGGTTTATTGTACACCGATAAACTCATCTTT. Protein sequence: CALGGPPSYGLGGLLYTDKLIF.

This clone occurred a few times. The chain links TRDV1 to TRDJ1; 7 positions agree with TRDD3. The CDR3 covers 18 residues. Germline values: CDR1 TSWWSYY, CDR2 QGS. Germline trimming cut 0 bases from V and 3 bases from J; bases unmatched to any gene: 13. DNA of the CDR3: TGTGCTCTTGGGGAACTTAGCCTACTGGGGACCCTGGCCGATAAACTCATCTTT. Translation: CALGELSLLGTLADKLIF.

The V gene is TRDV1, the J gene TRDJ1, with D tentatively TRDD3 (6 bases). V was shortened by 1 base and J by 5 bases, with 17 bases between the two germline ends. The germline CDR1 and CDR2 sequences are TSWWSYY and QGS. This CDR3 is built from 16 residues. The CDR3, as DNA: TGTGCTCTTGGGGAACGGTGGGGATTCGGAACAGATAAACTCATCTTT. Translated: CALGERWGFGTDKLIF.

This chain links TRDV1 with TRDJ1, with 11 bases lining up with TRDD3. The CDR3 covers 17 residues. The ends lost 3 bases at V and 7 bases at J; junction bases unmatched: 13. Germline V gene data show CDR1 as TSWWSYY and CDR2 as QGS. The CDR3 reads CALGDHPRTGGYAKLIF. The CDR3 DNA is TGTGCTCTTGGGGACCATCCCCGTACTGGGGGATATGCTAAACTCATCTTT.

J is TRDJ1 and V is TRDV1; TRDD3 might be the D (8 bases). V lost 3 bases and J 0 bases, leaving 29 bases between the germline ends. CDR1 is TSWWSYY and CDR2 is QGS in the germline V gene. CDR3 size: 21 residues. The CDR3 region is CALGDRNFPTGLGDYTDKLIF. For the CDR3, the DNA is TGTGCTCTTGGGGACCGTAATTTTCCTACAGGGCTGGGGGACTACACCGATAAACTCATCTTT.

This rearrangement joins TRDV1 to TRDJ1; 10 nucleotides agree with TRDD3. J was trimmed by 4 bases and V by 2 bases; bases with no gene match: 13. The CDR3 contains 18 residues. Germline V gives CDR1 TSWWSYY, CDR2 QGS. The CDR3 here is CALGEVTATGGSNDKLIF. DNA for the CDR3: TGTGCTCTTGGGGAAGTCACAGCCACTGGGGGATCGAACGATAAACTCATCTTT.

J is TRDJ1 and V is TRDV1; 9 bases fit TRDD3. Germline matching of the DNA provided the J gene here, since TCRdb leaves it blank. V was clipped by 4 bases and J by 8 bases; unmatched bases: 14. CDR3 length: 16 amino acids. The V gene's germline CDR1 is TSWWSYY and CDR2 QGS. In DNA, the CDR3 is TGTGCTCTTGGGGTTTCCTACTACTGGGGGAAGGACAAACTCATCTTT. It translates to CALGVSYYWGKDKLIF.